This TCR beta chain appears in the sequencing data of a study of blood T cell repertoires in COVID-19. At the level of the study: Donors in the United States, Italy and Spain gave samples during acute or convalescent COVID-19.

This clone was counted between two and nine times. In the authors' workflow: Reference gene primer amplification gave nucleated cell count estimates. The assay was immunoSEQ multiplex PCR, and TCRdb's table has in-frame clones only and misses some. V and J calls plus clone size are reproduced from that table; the DNA served to infer D and trimming. Among 230,000 or so clones listed, roughly 80% were seen once. Germline CDR1 reads SEHNR; CDR2 reads FQNEAQ (reference sequence). The trim removed 4 bases at V and 3 bases at J, leaving 6 bases unmatched. The length of the CDR3 is 15 residues. The gene calls are TRBV7-9 and TRBJ1-5; 7 bases align to TRBD1. The source of this sequence is a human donor in a cohort sampled during active COVID-19. Sequencing used peripheral blood. The CDR3 DNA sequence: TGTGCCAGCAGCTCCAACGACAGGGACAATCAGCCCCAGCATTTT. This sequence encodes CASSSNDRDNQPQHF.